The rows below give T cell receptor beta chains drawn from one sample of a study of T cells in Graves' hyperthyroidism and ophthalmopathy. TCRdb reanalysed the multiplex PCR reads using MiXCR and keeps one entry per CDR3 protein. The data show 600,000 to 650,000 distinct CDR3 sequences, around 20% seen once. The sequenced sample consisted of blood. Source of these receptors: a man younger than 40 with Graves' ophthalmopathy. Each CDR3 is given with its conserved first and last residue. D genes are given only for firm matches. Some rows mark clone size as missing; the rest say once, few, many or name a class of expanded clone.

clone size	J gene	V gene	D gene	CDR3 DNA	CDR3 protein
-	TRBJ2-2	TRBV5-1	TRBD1	TGCGTCAGCAGCTTTACAGGGGCCACCGGGGAGCCGTTTTTT	CVSSFTGATGEPFF
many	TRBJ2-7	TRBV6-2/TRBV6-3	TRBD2	TGTGCCAGCAGCAGTAGCGGGCCGGGGGAGCAGTACTTC	CASSSSGPGEQYF
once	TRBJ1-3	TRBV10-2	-	TGCGCCAGCAGTGAGCCGGGACCAGCTGGAAACACCATATATTTT	CASSEPGPAGNTIYF
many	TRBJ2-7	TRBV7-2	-	TGTGCCAGCAGCTTAGGGACGAGAAACTACGAGCAGTACTTC	CASSLGTRNYEQYF
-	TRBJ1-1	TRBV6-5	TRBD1	TGTGCCAGCAGTTACTCGGGACAGGGAAACACTGAAGCTTTCTTT	CASSYSGQGNTEAFF
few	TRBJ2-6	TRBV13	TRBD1	TGTGCCAGCAGACCCGAGACAGGGGCTGGGGCCAACGTCCTGACTTTC	CASRPETGAGANVLTF
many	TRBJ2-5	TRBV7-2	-	TGTGCCAGCAGCTTAGCCCCCAGCCAAGAGACCCAGTACTTC	CASSLAPSQETQYF
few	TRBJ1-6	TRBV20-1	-	TGCAGTGCTACCGGGACCATCAATAATTCACCCCTCCACTTT	CSATGTINNSPLHF
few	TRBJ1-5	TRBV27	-	TGTGCCAGCAGTTTATCAGGGGCTAGCAATCAGCCCCAGCATTTT	CASSLSGASNQPQHF
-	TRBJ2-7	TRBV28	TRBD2	TGTGCCAGCGGGACTACCCCATCCTACGAGCAGTACTTC	CASGTTPSYEQYF
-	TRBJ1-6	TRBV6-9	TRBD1	TGTGCCAGCAGTTACAACTTACAACCAGGGGGGAATTCACCCCTCCACTTT	CASSYNLQPGGNSPLHF
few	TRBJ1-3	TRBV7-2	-	TGTGCCAGCAGCCCCGGTAGACCTGGAAACACCATATATTTT	CASSPGRPGNTIYF
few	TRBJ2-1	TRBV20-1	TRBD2	TGCAGTGCCCTGAAGCGGGAGGGGTCCAATGAGCAGTTCTTC	CSALKREGSNEQFF
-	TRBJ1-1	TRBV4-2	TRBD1	TGTGCCAGCAGCCGCCGGACAGGGGAGTACACTGAAGCTTTCTTT	CASSRRTGEYTEAFF
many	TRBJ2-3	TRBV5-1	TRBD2	TGCGCCAGCATGAAAGCGGGAGTACGAGATACGCAGTATTTT	CASMKAGVRDTQYF
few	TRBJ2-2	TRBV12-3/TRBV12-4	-	TGTGCCAGCAGGCCGGTGGGTGAGACCGGGGAGCTGTTTTTT	CASRPVGETGELFF
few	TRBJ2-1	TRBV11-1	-	TGTGCCAGCAGCTTAGGCAGCCACAATGAGCAGTTCTTC	CASSLGSHNEQFF
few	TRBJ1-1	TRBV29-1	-	TGCAGCGTTGAAGTTTGGGGGTCTGAAGCTTTCTTT	CSVEVWGSEAFF
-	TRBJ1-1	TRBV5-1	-	TGCGCCAGCAGCTCTGGACCCGACGGGACTGAAGCTTTCTTT	CASSSGPDGTEAFF
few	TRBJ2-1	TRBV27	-	TGTGCCAGCAGTGTCTCCAACTCCTACAATGAGCAGTTCTTC	CASSVSNSYNEQFF
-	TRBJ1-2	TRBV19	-	TGTGCCAGTAGTGTAGCCCCTGGCACCAGCTATGGCTACACCTTC	CASSVAPGTSYGYTF
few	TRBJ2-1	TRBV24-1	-	TGTGCCACCAGTGACCTGGCGGCTGAGCAGTTCTTC	CATSDLAAEQFF
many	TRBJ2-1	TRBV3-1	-	TGTGCCAGCAGCCTGCGAGTAAATGAGCAGTTCTTC	CASSLRVNEQFF
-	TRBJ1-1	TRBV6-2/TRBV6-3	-	TGTGCCAGCAGTTGGGACCGTCAGGACACTGAAGCTTTCTTT	CASSWDRQDTEAFF
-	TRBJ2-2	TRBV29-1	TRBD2	TGCAGCCCTGGAGGGGGGGTCTGGCGGGAGGGCCAAAACACCGGGGAGCTGTTTTTT	CSPGGGVWREGQNTGELFF
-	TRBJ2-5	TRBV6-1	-	TGTGCCAGCAGTGGACACAGGGCTACGTACCAAGAGACCCAGTACTTC	CASSGHRATYQETQYF
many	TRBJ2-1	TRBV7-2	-	TGTGCCAGCAGCTTAGCGTTTAGACGGGTCTACAATGAGCAGTTCTTC	CASSLAFRRVYNEQFF
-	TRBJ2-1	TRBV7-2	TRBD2	TGTGCCAGCAGCTTAAGGACTAGCGGGACGCTGGACTCCTACAATGAGCAGTTCTTC	CASSLRTSGTLDSYNEQFF
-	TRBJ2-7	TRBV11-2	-	TGTGCCAGCAGCATTTCCGCCACCGAGCAGTACTTC	CASSISATEQYF
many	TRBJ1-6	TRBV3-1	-	TGTGCCAGCAGCCCCGGCGGGCAGGGAAATTCACCCCTCCACTTT	CASSPGGQGNSPLHF
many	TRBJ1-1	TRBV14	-	TGTGCCAGCAGCCAAGATATCCGTGAAGCTTTCTTT	CASSQDIREAFF
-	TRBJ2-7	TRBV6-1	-	TGTGCCAGCAGCCCCAGTGGGTCAGGGACCTACGAGCAGTACTTC	CASSPSGSGTYEQYF
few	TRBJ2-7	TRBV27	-	TGTGCCAGCGCATCGTACTCCTACGAGCAGTACTTC	CASASYSYEQYF
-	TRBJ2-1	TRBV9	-	TGTGCCAGCAGCCTCCCGAGGGGGGAGGGGGGGAATGAGCAGTTCTTC	CASSLPRGEGGNEQFF
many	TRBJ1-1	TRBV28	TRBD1	TGTGCCAGCAGTAAATACAGGGGGAACACTGAAGCTTTCTTT	CASSKYRGNTEAFF
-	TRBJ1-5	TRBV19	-	TGTGCCAGTAGTGAAGAGGAGGGTCTGCGCGAGCCCCAGCATTTT	CASSEEEGLREPQHF
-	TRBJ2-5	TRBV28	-	TGTGCCAGCAGGGGTTTTGAGACCCAGTACTTC	CASRGFETQYF
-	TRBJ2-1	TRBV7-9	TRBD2	TGTGCCAGCAGCTTGGCGGGGACTATACGGTACAATGAGCAGTTCTTC	CASSLAGTIRYNEQFF
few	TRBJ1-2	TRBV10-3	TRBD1	TGTGCCATCAGTGGACAGGGGTCTGACTATGGCTACACCTTC	CAISGQGSDYGYTF
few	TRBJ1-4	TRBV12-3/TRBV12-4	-	TGTGCCAGCAGTTTATCCAGGGGCACTTCGAAACTGTTTTTT	CASSLSRGTSKLFF
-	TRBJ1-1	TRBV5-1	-	TGCGCCAGCAGCTCGAGCCTGGGCAGGGCTACTGAAGCTTTCTTT	CASSSSLGRATEAFF
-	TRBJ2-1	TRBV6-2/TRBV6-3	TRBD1	TGTGCCAGCAAGCACGGGACAGCACAAAACAATGAGCAGTTCTTC	CASKHGTAQNNEQFF
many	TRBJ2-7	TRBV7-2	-	TGTGCCAGCAGCCCGGCCCCTAAATACGAGCAGTACTTC	CASSPAPKYEQYF
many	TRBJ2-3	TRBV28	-	TGTGCCAGCAGTTCGCCCGGATCAGTTTCTAGCACAGATACGCAGTATTTT	CASSSPGSVSSTDTQYF
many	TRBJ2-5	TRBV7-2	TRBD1	TGTGCCAGCAGCGGCGGGACAGGGGGCTTGGAGACCCAGTACTTC	CASSGGTGGLETQYF
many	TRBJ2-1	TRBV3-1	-	TGTGCCAGCAGCGAACAGGGCGAGCAGTTCTTC	CASSEQGEQFF
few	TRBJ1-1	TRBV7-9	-	TGTGCCAGCAGCACGTGGGAGAACAAGAACACTGAAGCTTTCTTT	CASSTWENKNTEAFF
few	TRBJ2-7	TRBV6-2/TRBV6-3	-	TGTGCCAGCAGTTCCATCGGGGCTGATGAGCGGGTAGGAATCTACGAGCAGTACTTC	CASSSIGADERVGIYEQYF
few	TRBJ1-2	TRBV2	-	TGTGCCAGCATGGGGGCATCCTCTAACTATGGCTACACCTTC	CASMGASSNYGYTF
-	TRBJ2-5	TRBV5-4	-	TGTGCCAGCAGCTTGGCACAGACGCAAGAGACCCAGTACTTC	CASSLAQTQETQYF
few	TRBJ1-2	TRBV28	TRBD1	TGTGCCAGCAGTACCCCCGTAGGGACAGACGATCACTATGGCTACACCTTC	CASSTPVGTDDHYGYTF
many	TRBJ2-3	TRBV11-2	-	TGTGCCAGCAGCCCCCGGGGAGCTAGCACAGATACGCAGTATTTT	CASSPRGASTDTQYF